This TCR beta chain was documented in a study of blood T cell repertoires in COVID-19. Authors' processing steps: Estimation of nucleated cell counts was performed using reference gene primer amplification. The protocol was immunoSEQ multiplex PCR, while the TCRdb copy is restricted to in-frame clones and leaves out a portion. The V and J calls and clone size are taken from that table; D and trimming were inferred from the DNA. The sample gives under 400,000 clones, around 87% of which show up once; under 11% is in the top ten. On this clone: The sample has other DNA sequences that encode this CDR3 too.

What was sequenced was peripheral blood. This sequence was found in a woman aged 25 to 39 with COVID-19, enrolled during active disease.

The CDR3 bases are TGTGCCAGCAGTTTATCTAGCTCCTACGAGCAGTACTTC. Translated, it gives CASSLSSSYEQYF. J is TRBJ2-7 and V is TRBV28; D gene ambiguous. In germline, CDR1 is MDHEN, CDR2 SYDVKM. The CDR3 spans 13 residues. Trimming left V 1 base short and J 0 bases short, with 4 bases between.